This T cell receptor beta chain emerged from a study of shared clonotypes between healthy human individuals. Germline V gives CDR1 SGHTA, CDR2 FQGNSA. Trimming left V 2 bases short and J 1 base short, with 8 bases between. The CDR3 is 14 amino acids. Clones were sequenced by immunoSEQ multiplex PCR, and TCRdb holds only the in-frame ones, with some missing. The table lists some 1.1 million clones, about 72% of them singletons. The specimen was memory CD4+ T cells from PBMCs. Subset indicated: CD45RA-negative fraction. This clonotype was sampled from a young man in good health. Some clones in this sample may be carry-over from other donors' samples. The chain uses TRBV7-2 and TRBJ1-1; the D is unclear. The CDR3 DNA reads TGTGCCAGCAGCTTATCGGCAGGGAACACTGAAGCTTTCTTT. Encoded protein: CASSLSAGNTEAFF.